The rows below give T cell receptor beta chains drawn from one sample of a study of Ad26.COV2.S vaccination and SARS-CoV-2 variants. Sequencing used immunoSEQ multiplex PCR; TCRdb keeps in-frame clones, though not all of them. Among 300,000 to 350,000 clones listed, roughly 88% were seen once. Sequenced material: peripheral blood, taken in a trial of Ad26.COV2.S vaccine versus placebo. Receptor source: a person between 18 and 65 years old who received the Ad26.COV2.S COVID-19 vaccine or a placebo. Both conserved end residues are part of each CDR3. Each record gives: V gene, CDR3 protein.

v_gene: TRBV6-5; CDR3aa: CASSMGTASNYGYTF
v_gene: TRBV25-1; CDR3aa: CASSEGVLSAFF
v_gene: TRBV18; CDR3aa: CASSPPVGGAREKLFF
v_gene: TRBV2; CDR3aa: CASSETGASTGELFF
v_gene: TRBV5-5; CDR3aa: CASSPEQGGRGPLHF
v_gene: TRBV7-8; CDR3aa: CASSLGTGSEKLFF
v_gene: TRBV5-1; CDR3aa: CASGRDSMVETQYF
v_gene: TRBV12-3/TRBV12-4; CDR3aa: CASSLPFGPQHF
v_gene: TRBV9; CDR3aa: CASSGGIFGQPQHF
v_gene: TRBV4-1; CDR3aa: CASSQGLAGSREQFF
v_gene: TRBV2; CDR3aa: CASRYEGITNTGELFF
v_gene: TRBV5-6; CDR3aa: CASSFMGVDYQPQHF
v_gene: TRBV18; CDR3aa: CASSPGAGALYYGYTF
v_gene: TRBV27; CDR3aa: CASTGEESSYNEQFF
v_gene: TRBV27; CDR3aa: CASGSEKLFF
v_gene: TRBV2; CDR3aa: CASSDRGLTEAFF
v_gene: TRBV7-8; CDR3aa: CASSSSGSSLQWGEINEQYF
v_gene: TRBV7-9; CDR3aa: CASSLGGSGEQYF
v_gene: TRBV27; CDR3aa: CASSSPGHLNEQFF
v_gene: TRBV5-1; CDR3aa: CASSFQGPNTGELFF
v_gene: TRBV4-1; CDR3aa: CASSHAEQIYGYTF
v_gene: TRBV7-2; CDR3aa: CASSFVGHGTTEAFF
v_gene: TRBV18; CDR3aa: CASSPLDRGLGYTF
v_gene: TRBV5-1; CDR3aa: CASSLGLAGRSGQETQYF
v_gene: TRBV5-6; CDR3aa: CASSLAAFSASGNTIYF
v_gene: TRBV6-6; CDR3aa: CASDTGSGTEAFF
v_gene: TRBV7-2; CDR3aa: CASSLIGGATETQYF
v_gene: TRBV27; CDR3aa: CASSATQLGDTEAFF
v_gene: TRBV6-5; CDR3aa: CASSYTGDQAFF
v_gene: TRBV5-1; CDR3aa: CASSLDRVKNYGYTF
v_gene: TRBV4-1; CDR3aa: CASSQGDSIVEPQHF
v_gene: TRBV6-5; CDR3aa: CASSYSTGSSGNTIYF
v_gene: TRBV4-1; CDR3aa: CASSQEAFEAAFF
v_gene: TRBV27; CDR3aa: CASSPPGTALWGYTF
v_gene: TRBV7-2; CDR3aa: CASSSARTDTQYF
v_gene: TRBV27; CDR3aa: CASSLRGTNTGELFF
v_gene: TRBV29-1; CDR3aa: CSVAVTSPGELFF
v_gene: TRBV5-4; CDR3aa: CATRAGLNYGYTF
v_gene: TRBV6-5; CDR3aa: CASRKPGTTEKLFF
v_gene: TRBV9; CDR3aa: CASSGDSSYEQYF
v_gene: TRBV6-2/TRBV6-3; CDR3aa: CASSSTGGAYNEQFF
v_gene: TRBV7-2; CDR3aa: CASSLELVPYEQYF
v_gene: TRBV27; CDR3aa: CASSLPPGQGDETQYF
v_gene: TRBV2; CDR3aa: CASSQRTSGTGELFF
v_gene: TRBV7-8; CDR3aa: CASSFTPDSYNYGYTF